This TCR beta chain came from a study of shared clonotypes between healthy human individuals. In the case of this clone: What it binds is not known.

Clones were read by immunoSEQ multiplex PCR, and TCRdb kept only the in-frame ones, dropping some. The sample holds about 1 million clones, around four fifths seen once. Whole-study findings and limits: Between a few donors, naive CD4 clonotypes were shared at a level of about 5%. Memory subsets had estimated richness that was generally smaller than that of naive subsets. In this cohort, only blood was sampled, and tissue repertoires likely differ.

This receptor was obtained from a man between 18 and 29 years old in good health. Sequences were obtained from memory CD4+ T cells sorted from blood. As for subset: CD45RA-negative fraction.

The DNA for the CDR3 is TGCAGCGGGGAGTCCGGGACAGCCCCCTACGAGCAGTACTTC. Protein: CSGESGTAPYEQYF. The chain links TRBV29-1 to TRBJ2-7, with TRBD1 matching over 7 bases. The J segment lost 2 bases and the V segment lost 7 bases, leaving 11 bases of the junction unmatched. CDR3 length: 14 amino acids. Germline CDR1 and CDR2: SQVTM and ANQGSEA.